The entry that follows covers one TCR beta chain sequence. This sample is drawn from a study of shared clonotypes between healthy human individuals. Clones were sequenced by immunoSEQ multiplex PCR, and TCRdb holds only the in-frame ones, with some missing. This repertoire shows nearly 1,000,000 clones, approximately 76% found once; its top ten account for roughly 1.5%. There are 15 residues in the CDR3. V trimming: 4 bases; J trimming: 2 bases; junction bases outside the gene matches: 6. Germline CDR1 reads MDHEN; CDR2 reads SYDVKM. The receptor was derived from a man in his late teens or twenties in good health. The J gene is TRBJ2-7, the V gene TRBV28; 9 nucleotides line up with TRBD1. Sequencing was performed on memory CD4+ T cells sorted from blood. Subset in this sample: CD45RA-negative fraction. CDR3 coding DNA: TGTGCCAGCAGTTCCTCCGGGACAGGGACCTACGAGCAGTACTTC. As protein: CASSSSGTGTYEQYF.